This is a list of T cell receptor beta chains from one sample in a study of T-cell memory formation after mild COVID-19. Using its own MiXCR run on the 5' RACE reads, TCRdb lists one record per CDR3 protein. The table includes 300,000 to 350,000 distinct CDR3 sequences, around an eighth detected once. Sequencing input: PBMCs or a T cell subset sorted from them (not recorded which). Every receptor here comes from a man aged 18 to 30 who had mild COVID-19 (a few samples of this study predate the infection). Cell type and time point are not known. Each CDR3 is given with its conserved first and last residue. The order of the fields is D gene, V gene, J gene, CDR3 protein. D genes are given only for firm matches.

d_gene: .
v_gene: TRBV7-9
j_gene: TRBJ1-1
CDR3aa: CASSSEQSTEAFF

d_gene: .
v_gene: TRBV20-1
j_gene: TRBJ1-5
CDR3aa: CSMLPDINQPQHF

d_gene: .
v_gene: TRBV7-9
j_gene: TRBJ2-3
CDR3aa: CASTLPGGSTDTQYF

d_gene: .
v_gene: TRBV7-3
j_gene: TRBJ2-1
CDR3aa: CASSFFGSGFNEQFF

d_gene: TRBD2
v_gene: TRBV6-1
j_gene: TRBJ2-1
CDR3aa: CASSPTGGGSSYNEQFF

d_gene: .
v_gene: TRBV7-9
j_gene: TRBJ2-1
CDR3aa: CASSVPGAWGNEQFF

d_gene: .
v_gene: TRBV28
j_gene: TRBJ1-1
CDR3aa: CASQGGRNTEAFF

d_gene: .
v_gene: TRBV29-1
j_gene: TRBJ1-3
CDR3aa: CSVINRNSGNTIYF

d_gene: .
v_gene: TRBV4-3
j_gene: TRBJ2-1
CDR3aa: CASSQDMQGGEQFF

d_gene: .
v_gene: TRBV20-1
j_gene: TRBJ1-2
CDR3aa: CSAKLLRRTNYGYTF

d_gene: .
v_gene: TRBV5-1
j_gene: TRBJ1-2
CDR3aa: CASSRGTAYGYTF

d_gene: TRBD1
v_gene: TRBV12-3/TRBV12-4
j_gene: TRBJ2-7
CDR3aa: CASKPTGAEQYF

d_gene: .
v_gene: TRBV30
j_gene: TRBJ1-2
CDR3aa: CAWSASGGYYGYTF

d_gene: TRBD2
v_gene: TRBV30
j_gene: TRBJ2-1
CDR3aa: CAWSTPESGAYNEQFF

d_gene: TRBD2
v_gene: TRBV5-4
j_gene: TRBJ2-3
CDR3aa: CASSLRRGEDTQYF

d_gene: .
v_gene: TRBV6-5
j_gene: TRBJ1-1
CDR3aa: CASSSDSQRVHTEAFF

d_gene: .
v_gene: TRBV7-3
j_gene: TRBJ1-4
CDR3aa: CASSLTAGGKLFF

d_gene: .
v_gene: TRBV28
j_gene: TRBJ2-1
CDR3aa: CASRSSGVSYNEQFF

d_gene: .
v_gene: TRBV5-5
j_gene: TRBJ2-3
CDR3aa: CASSPLRDTQYF

d_gene: TRBD2
v_gene: TRBV5-1
j_gene: TRBJ2-1
CDR3aa: CASSPGGRINEQFF

d_gene: .
v_gene: TRBV14
j_gene: TRBJ2-6
CDR3aa: CASGGSPTFSGANVLTF

d_gene: .
v_gene: TRBV6-2/TRBV6-3
j_gene: TRBJ2-4
CDR3aa: CASRHKYRENIQYF

d_gene: .
v_gene: TRBV27
j_gene: TRBJ1-1
CDR3aa: CASSWTGYSRTNTEAFF

d_gene: .
v_gene: TRBV12-3/TRBV12-4
j_gene: TRBJ2-3
CDR3aa: CASSLWGLGDTQYF

d_gene: .
v_gene: TRBV7-9
j_gene: TRBJ1-6
CDR3aa: CASSLPQGKPLHF

d_gene: .
v_gene: TRBV20-1
j_gene: TRBJ2-7
CDR3aa: CSARDYGGPYEQYF

d_gene: TRBD1
v_gene: TRBV7-9
j_gene: TRBJ2-2
CDR3aa: CASGDRVQGELFF

d_gene: .
v_gene: TRBV24-1
j_gene: TRBJ1-2
CDR3aa: CATSDRGAGGYTF

d_gene: .
v_gene: TRBV7-2
j_gene: TRBJ2-3
CDR3aa: CASSAQGADTQYF

d_gene: .
v_gene: TRBV7-6
j_gene: TRBJ2-6
CDR3aa: CATSQNSGANVLTF

d_gene: TRBD1
v_gene: TRBV12-3/TRBV12-4
j_gene: TRBJ1-2
CDR3aa: CASSFNPGQGAGGYTF

d_gene: TRBD1
v_gene: TRBV5-8
j_gene: TRBJ2-1
CDR3aa: CASSLGTEYNEQFF

d_gene: .
v_gene: TRBV7-9
j_gene: TRBJ1-1
CDR3aa: CASSSPPTLNTEAFF

d_gene: .
v_gene: TRBV28
j_gene: TRBJ1-3
CDR3aa: CASSFDRSGNTIYF

d_gene: TRBD2
v_gene: TRBV7-2
j_gene: TRBJ2-7
CDR3aa: CASSSQAGSLSEQYF

d_gene: TRBD1
v_gene: TRBV6-6
j_gene: TRBJ2-7
CDR3aa: CASSYPGQGTSYEQYF

d_gene: TRBD1
v_gene: TRBV24-1
j_gene: TRBJ2-3
CDR3aa: CATSDLGGASTDTQYF

d_gene: TRBD1
v_gene: TRBV5-1
j_gene: TRBJ1-1
CDR3aa: CASSLQGGGTEAFF

d_gene: TRBD2
v_gene: TRBV9
j_gene: TRBJ2-1
CDR3aa: CASSVVSGDHNEQFF

d_gene: .
v_gene: TRBV7-6
j_gene: TRBJ2-1
CDR3aa: CASSLEAGNYNEQFF

d_gene: .
v_gene: TRBV20-1
j_gene: TRBJ1-5
CDR3aa: CSARMAPNQPQHF

d_gene: .
v_gene: TRBV7-2
j_gene: TRBJ2-2
CDR3aa: CASSLAGSGSTGELFF

d_gene: TRBD1
v_gene: TRBV11-2
j_gene: TRBJ1-2
CDR3aa: CASSSIRTGNYGYTF

d_gene: TRBD2
v_gene: TRBV7-9
j_gene: TRBJ2-3
CDR3aa: CASSFPRGGASTDTQYF

d_gene: TRBD1
v_gene: TRBV6-2/TRBV6-3
j_gene: TRBJ1-5
CDR3aa: CASTSRDRLTYSNQPQHF

d_gene: .
v_gene: TRBV18
j_gene: TRBJ2-7
CDR3aa: CASSPPTGPYEQYF

d_gene: .
v_gene: TRBV12-3/TRBV12-4
j_gene: TRBJ1-4
CDR3aa: CASKGVAANEKLFF

d_gene: .
v_gene: TRBV6-2/TRBV6-3
j_gene: TRBJ1-1
CDR3aa: CASSHPGHEAFF

d_gene: .
v_gene: TRBV29-1
j_gene: TRBJ2-2
CDR3aa: CSVARHGELFF

d_gene: TRBD1
v_gene: TRBV7-8
j_gene: TRBJ2-5
CDR3aa: CASSTTGSKETQYF

d_gene: .
v_gene: TRBV7-2
j_gene: TRBJ2-3
CDR3aa: CASSPQRDTQYF

d_gene: .
v_gene: TRBV4-1
j_gene: TRBJ1-2
CDR3aa: CASSQQGTNYGYTF

d_gene: .
v_gene: TRBV12-3/TRBV12-4
j_gene: TRBJ2-3
CDR3aa: CASSFSGGGDTQYF